These T cell receptor beta chains were read from a single sample in a study of Graves' ophthalmopathy and Graves' hyperthyroidism. TCRdb re-called the multiplex PCR reads through MiXCR, storing one row per CDR3 protein. The sample holds about 550,000 distinct CDR3 sequences; under 45% are singletons and the top ten take about 4%. Specimen: peripheral blood or thyroid tissue (not recorded which). Source of these receptors: an adult man with Graves' hyperthyroidism. Both conserved end residues are part of each CDR3. The D gene is left open where the match is weak. The size entry is marked missing in some rows and otherwise reads once, few, many or a size class.

cdr3_nt: TGTGCTAGCAGCTTCAGCTTCGTCGATGAGCAGTTCTTC
cdr3_aa: CASSFSFVDEQFF
d_call: .
clone_size: few
j_call: TRBJ2-1
v_call: TRBV7-7

cdr3_nt: TGCAGTGCTGTACGGACAGGACTGGATGGCTACACCTTC
cdr3_aa: CSAVRTGLDGYTF
d_call: TRBD1
clone_size: many
j_call: TRBJ1-2
v_call: TRBV20-1

cdr3_nt: TGTGCCAGCAGTCCCAGGACGTACGCCTACGAGCAGTACTTC
cdr3_aa: CASSPRTYAYEQYF
d_call: .
clone_size: many
j_call: TRBJ2-7
v_call: TRBV6-6

cdr3_nt: TGCAGTGCTAGAGGTGGGGACTCCGGGACAGCATATAATGAAAAACTGTTTTTT
cdr3_aa: CSARGGDSGTAYNEKLFF
d_call: TRBD1
clone_size: .
j_call: TRBJ1-4
v_call: TRBV20-1

cdr3_nt: TGTGCCAGCAGTGAACGGGCATCAATTAGCAATCAGCCCCAGCATTTT
cdr3_aa: CASSERASISNQPQHF
d_call: .
clone_size: few
j_call: TRBJ1-5
v_call: TRBV6-5

cdr3_nt: TGCAGCGTTGAAGATCAGGGACATACGAGCTCTGGAAACACCATATATTTT
cdr3_aa: CSVEDQGHTSSGNTIYF
d_call: .
clone_size: .
j_call: TRBJ1-3
v_call: TRBV29-1

cdr3_nt: TGTGCCAGCAGCCCAGGACAGGGAGAAGGCGAGCAGTACTTC
cdr3_aa: CASSPGQGEGEQYF
d_call: TRBD1
clone_size: many
j_call: TRBJ2-7
v_call: TRBV9

cdr3_nt: TGTGCCAGCAGCCCCGAAGGGGGCACCGGGGAGCTGTTTTTT
cdr3_aa: CASSPEGGTGELFF
d_call: .
clone_size: few
j_call: TRBJ2-2
v_call: TRBV12-3/TRBV12-4

cdr3_nt: TGTGCCAGCAGCTTAGCGGGGGAGACCTACGAGCAGTACTTC
cdr3_aa: CASSLAGETYEQYF
d_call: .
clone_size: many
j_call: TRBJ2-7
v_call: TRBV7-9

cdr3_nt: TGTGCCATCAGTGAGATGACGGGAGGGCCTTACGAGCATTTT
cdr3_aa: CAISEMTGGPYEHF
d_call: .
clone_size: once
j_call: TRBJ1-5
v_call: TRBV10-3

cdr3_nt: TGTGCCAGCACGTGGGGGCCAGGTGATTCCTACGAGCAGTACTTC
cdr3_aa: CASTWGPGDSYEQYF
d_call: .
clone_size: .
j_call: TRBJ2-7
v_call: TRBV5-5

cdr3_nt: TGTGCCAGCAGTTCGAGACAGGGGGCTGGGCAGCCCCAGCATTTT
cdr3_aa: CASSSRQGAGQPQHF
d_call: TRBD1
clone_size: .
j_call: TRBJ1-5
v_call: TRBV6-1

cdr3_nt: TGTGCCAGCAGCTTGGATGCCAGCACCTACGAGCAGTACTTC
cdr3_aa: CASSLDASTYEQYF
d_call: .
clone_size: many
j_call: TRBJ2-7
v_call: TRBV5-6

cdr3_nt: TGTGCCAGCAGCTTAGGGGGGGGGGATTTATCTAATTCACCCCTCCACTTT
cdr3_aa: CASSLGGGDLSNSPLHF
d_call: .
clone_size: .
j_call: TRBJ1-6
v_call: TRBV7-9

cdr3_nt: TGCAGTTTAGGGTCGGGGCAGCCCTATGGCTACACCTTC
cdr3_aa: CSLGSGQPYGYTF
d_call: .
clone_size: .
j_call: TRBJ1-2
v_call: TRBV20-1

cdr3_nt: TGTGCCACCAGTGATTTGAGGCATACCTATCAGCCCCAGCATTTT
cdr3_aa: CATSDLRHTYQPQHF
d_call: .
clone_size: many
j_call: TRBJ1-5
v_call: TRBV24-1

cdr3_nt: TGCGCCAGCGCGGGGGTGAACACCGGGGAGCTGTTTTTT
cdr3_aa: CASAGVNTGELFF
d_call: TRBD2
clone_size: few
j_call: TRBJ2-2
v_call: TRBV10-2

cdr3_nt: TGTGCCAGCAGTTACTCGACAGGGGAGGGGGGCGAGCAGTACTTC
cdr3_aa: CASSYSTGEGGEQYF
d_call: .
clone_size: .
j_call: TRBJ2-7
v_call: TRBV6-6

cdr3_nt: TGTGCCATCAGTGAGCCCGTGGGCAGGGATCAGCCCCAGCATTTT
cdr3_aa: CAISEPVGRDQPQHF
d_call: .
clone_size: .
j_call: TRBJ1-5
v_call: TRBV10-3

cdr3_nt: TGTGCCAGCAGTGAGCAGGGATTTCACGAGCAGTACTTC
cdr3_aa: CASSEQGFHEQYF
d_call: .
clone_size: few
j_call: TRBJ2-7
v_call: TRBV2

cdr3_nt: TGTGCCAGCAGCTTTGGGGTCGTATACTCCTACGAGCAGTACTTC
cdr3_aa: CASSFGVVYSYEQYF
d_call: .
clone_size: many
j_call: TRBJ2-7
v_call: TRBV5-8

cdr3_nt: TGTGCCAGCAGCGGAGGCCGGGACAGGGGGGACTACGAGCAGTACTTC
cdr3_aa: CASSGGRDRGDYEQYF
d_call: TRBD1
clone_size: .
j_call: TRBJ2-7
v_call: TRBV7-9

cdr3_nt: TGCGCCAGCAGCTTGGGTGGTCCAGGACTAGCGGATCCTAAGGCGAACACCGGGGAGCTGTTTTTT
cdr3_aa: CASSLGGPGLADPKANTGELFF
d_call: TRBD2
clone_size: .
j_call: TRBJ2-2
v_call: TRBV5-1

cdr3_nt: TGTGCCAGCAGTGGGACAGGGATCGGTTTCGATGGCTACACCTTC
cdr3_aa: CASSGTGIGFDGYTF
d_call: TRBD1
clone_size: many
j_call: TRBJ1-2
v_call: TRBV2

cdr3_nt: TGTGCCAGCAGCTTAAGCGCCGGGACAGCGTCCTACGAGCAGTACTTC
cdr3_aa: CASSLSAGTASYEQYF
d_call: TRBD1
clone_size: .
j_call: TRBJ2-7
v_call: TRBV7-3

cdr3_nt: TGCAGCGTCCCCCAGCAGGGCAGAACTGAAGCTTTCTTT
cdr3_aa: CSVPQQGRTEAFF
d_call: .
clone_size: many
j_call: TRBJ1-1
v_call: TRBV29-1

cdr3_nt: TGTGCCAGCAGCTTCCGGGACAGGGGGGTACTTCAGCCCCAGCATTTT
cdr3_aa: CASSFRDRGVLQPQHF
d_call: TRBD1
clone_size: .
j_call: TRBJ1-5
v_call: TRBV7-9

cdr3_nt: TGTGCCAGCAGTCCCAATGACAGACAAGAGACCCAGTACTTC
cdr3_aa: CASSPNDRQETQYF
d_call: .
clone_size: .
j_call: TRBJ2-5
v_call: TRBV2

cdr3_nt: TGTGCCAGCAGTGAAATTGGGGGACAGGGGAAGGCCTACGAGCAGTACTTC
cdr3_aa: CASSEIGGQGKAYEQYF
d_call: TRBD1
clone_size: .
j_call: TRBJ2-7
v_call: TRBV6-1

cdr3_nt: TGCAGTTACTCAAGAGGGTATGAAGCTTTCTTT
cdr3_aa: CSYSRGYEAFF
d_call: .
clone_size: .
j_call: TRBJ1-1
v_call: TRBV20-1

cdr3_nt: TGTGCCAGCAGCTTAGCGGTACACGGAGGAAACACCATATATTTT
cdr3_aa: CASSLAVHGGNTIYF
d_call: .
clone_size: .
j_call: TRBJ1-3
v_call: TRBV7-9

cdr3_nt: TGTGCCAGCAGTGAGCAGCAGGGAGTGAAGACCCAGTACTTC
cdr3_aa: CASSEQQGVKTQYF
d_call: .
clone_size: many
j_call: TRBJ2-5
v_call: TRBV2

cdr3_nt: TGTGCCACCAGTGGGCCGGGACGAGCAAGTACCGATACGCAGTATTTT
cdr3_aa: CATSGPGRASTDTQYF
d_call: .
clone_size: .
j_call: TRBJ2-3
v_call: TRBV24-1

cdr3_nt: TGTGCCAGCAGTTCCACCTCGAAACGTACCTATGGCTACACCTTC
cdr3_aa: CASSSTSKRTYGYTF
d_call: .
clone_size: .
j_call: TRBJ1-2
v_call: TRBV12-3/TRBV12-4

cdr3_nt: TGTGCCACCAAACCTGGGATCCAAAACAGGGGAGGCACTGAAGCTTTCTTT
cdr3_aa: CATKPGIQNRGGTEAFF
d_call: TRBD1
clone_size: few
j_call: TRBJ1-1
v_call: TRBV6-5

cdr3_nt: TGTGCCAGCAGCTTATATGGGGGAACAGATACGCAGTATTTT
cdr3_aa: CASSLYGGTDTQYF
d_call: .
clone_size: .
j_call: TRBJ2-3
v_call: TRBV7-3

cdr3_nt: TGTGCCAGCAGCTTAGCTGACTCCTACTATGGCTACACCTTC
cdr3_aa: CASSLADSYYGYTF
d_call: .
clone_size: many
j_call: TRBJ1-2
v_call: TRBV7-9

cdr3_nt: TGCAGTGCGGGAGATCGCCTAGCGGGAGGCTACGAGCAGTACTTC
cdr3_aa: CSAGDRLAGGYEQYF
d_call: TRBD2
clone_size: .
j_call: TRBJ2-7
v_call: TRBV20-1

cdr3_nt: TGTGCCATCAGCGGGGTAGGGAAAACCGCCGGGGAGCTGTTTTTT
cdr3_aa: CAISGVGKTAGELFF
d_call: .
clone_size: .
j_call: TRBJ2-2
v_call: TRBV10-3

cdr3_nt: TGCAGCGCCGGACCGACGACAGGCGCCTACGAGCAGTACTTC
cdr3_aa: CSAGPTTGAYEQYF
d_call: .
clone_size: few
j_call: TRBJ2-7
v_call: TRBV29-1

cdr3_nt: TGTGCCAGCAGCGTCTCGAGGGAGGCCGGGGAGCTGTTTTTT
cdr3_aa: CASSVSREAGELFF
d_call: .
clone_size: .
j_call: TRBJ2-2
v_call: TRBV7-9

cdr3_nt: TGTGCCAGTAGTCCCCGGGGACGGCCCAGGGAGCAGTACTTC
cdr3_aa: CASSPRGRPREQYF
d_call: .
clone_size: many
j_call: TRBJ2-7
v_call: TRBV19

cdr3_nt: TGCAGCGGCCAGTACGGGCCGCAAGAGACCCAGTACTTC
cdr3_aa: CSGQYGPQETQYF
d_call: .
clone_size: .
j_call: TRBJ2-5
v_call: TRBV29-1

cdr3_nt: TGTGCCAGCAGCTACGGGGGGGGGGAAGAGACCCAGTACTTC
cdr3_aa: CASSYGGGEETQYF
d_call: TRBD2
clone_size: .
j_call: TRBJ2-5
v_call: TRBV28

cdr3_nt: TGTGCCAGCAGCTTGCTGTACAGCACTGAAGCTTTCTTT
cdr3_aa: CASSLLYSTEAFF
d_call: .
clone_size: many
j_call: TRBJ1-1
v_call: TRBV5-6

cdr3_nt: TGCAGCGTGACAACAGGGGATGGCTACACCTTC
cdr3_aa: CSVTTGDGYTF
d_call: TRBD1
clone_size: .
j_call: TRBJ1-2
v_call: TRBV29-1

cdr3_nt: TGTGCCAGCGGGAGGACAGGGGGCAACGAGCAGTACTTC
cdr3_aa: CASGRTGGNEQYF
d_call: TRBD1
clone_size: .
j_call: TRBJ2-7
v_call: TRBV10-3

cdr3_nt: TGTGCCAGCAGCTTGGTTCAGCCGAACACTGAAGCTTTCTTT
cdr3_aa: CASSLVQPNTEAFF
d_call: .
clone_size: .
j_call: TRBJ1-1
v_call: TRBV7-9

cdr3_nt: TGTGCCGGCAGTTCCGCCGTTGGGTCGAACTATGGCTACACCTTC
cdr3_aa: CAGSSAVGSNYGYTF
d_call: .
clone_size: .
j_call: TRBJ1-2
v_call: TRBV7-2

cdr3_nt: TGTGCCAGCTCAACCCCGGGATCCTACGAGCAGTACTTC
cdr3_aa: CASSTPGSYEQYF
d_call: .
clone_size: .
j_call: TRBJ2-7
v_call: TRBV6-5

cdr3_nt: TGTGCCAGCAAGGACAGGGTCTATGGCTACACCTTC
cdr3_aa: CASKDRVYGYTF
d_call: TRBD1
clone_size: many
j_call: TRBJ1-2
v_call: TRBV9

cdr3_nt: TGTGCCAGCAGCTTAGCTACAGGGGGGATACACTACAATGAGCAGTTCTTC
cdr3_aa: CASSLATGGIHYNEQFF
d_call: TRBD1
clone_size: .
j_call: TRBJ2-1
v_call: TRBV7-3

cdr3_nt: TGTGCCAGCAGTACAACCGGGACAGGGTTATCTGGGGCCAACGTCCTGACTTTC
cdr3_aa: CASSTTGTGLSGANVLTF
d_call: TRBD1
clone_size: few
j_call: TRBJ2-6
v_call: TRBV6-5

cdr3_nt: TGTGCCAGCAGTACCCAGGGGACAGGACGAGGGGGCAATCAGCCCCAGCATTTT
cdr3_aa: CASSTQGTGRGGNQPQHF
d_call: TRBD1
clone_size: many
j_call: TRBJ1-5
v_call: TRBV12-3/TRBV12-4

cdr3_nt: TGTGCCAGCAGCTTAAATCCGGGAGTAAGGGAGCAGTACTTC
cdr3_aa: CASSLNPGVREQYF
d_call: .
clone_size: many
j_call: TRBJ2-7
v_call: TRBV7-9

cdr3_nt: TGTGCCAGCAGCGTGTCTAGCGGATCTTACGCCTACACCTTC
cdr3_aa: CASSVSSGSYAYTF
d_call: .
clone_size: once
j_call: TRBJ1-2
v_call: TRBV9

cdr3_nt: TGTGCCAGCAGCTTAGTACAGACAAACACCGGGGAGCTGTTTTTT
cdr3_aa: CASSLVQTNTGELFF
d_call: .
clone_size: many
j_call: TRBJ2-2
v_call: TRBV7-9

cdr3_nt: TGTGCCACCAGTGTGCAGGGGGTTGGGGACAATGAGCAGTTCTTC
cdr3_aa: CATSVQGVGDNEQFF
d_call: TRBD1
clone_size: many
j_call: TRBJ2-1
v_call: TRBV24-1

cdr3_nt: TGCGCCAGCAGCTTGGCTGGTAAACCTGAAGCTTCCTTT
cdr3_aa: CASSLAGKPEASF
d_call: .
clone_size: .
j_call: TRBJ1-1
v_call: TRBV5-1